One T cell receptor (beta chain) is described in this entry. Its target is not known. The authors reverse transcribed roughly 0.5 to 1 ug RNA with random hexamers. Via MiXCR, TCRdb re-called the immunoSEQ multiplex PCR reads, giving one row per CDR3 protein. This table has around 100,000 distinct CDR3 sequences, approximately 95% appearing once. The data stem from a study of CD8 T cells in Susac syndrome. Study-wide results and caveats: The authors found under 20 Susac-specific public clones in total CD8+ repertoires and several in CD8+ TEMRA repertoires.

Germline-derived CDR1 and CDR2 are DFQATT and SNEGSKA (reference sequence). The CDR3 length is 10 residues. The V end was cut by 5 bases, the J end by 5 bases, with 6 bases between. The specimen was CD8+ T cells from PBMCs. The chain combines TRBV20-1 with TRBJ2-5; D gene uncertain. This sequence was found in a human donor with Susac syndrome. The CDR3: CSARWETQYF. The CDR3 nucleotides read TGCAGTGCTCGCTGGGAGACCCAGTACTTC.